The sequence of this TCR beta chain was determined in a study of cytomegalovirus exposure and HLA in healthy donors. Study-level findings and limits: The availability of immune exposure information extended only to CMV serostatus. Testing in vitro showed three CMV-associated chains specific for CMV antigens.

Concerning this clone: Its antigen is as yet unknown.

Primers: 60 Vbeta forward and 13 Jbeta reverse. This table comes from immunoSEQ multiplex PCR, and its TCRdb copy is limited to in-frame clones, with some not included. Of roughly 80,000 clones listed, around 81% are singletons. J lost 6 bases, V lost 8 bases, and 8 bases had no gene match. CDR3 size: 14 residues. The germline gives CDR1 SNHLY, CDR2 FYNNEI. Input material: PBMCs. The chain couples TRBV2 to TRBJ1-5; TRBD1 aligns across 9 bases. The sequence was obtained from a woman aged 25 to 39 in good health and CMV-seronegative. CDR3 region: CASHLGQGPQPQHF. CDR3 nucleotide sequence: TGTGCCAGCCACCTGGGACAGGGACCTCAGCCCCAGCATTTT.